This T cell receptor (beta chain) was observed in a study of blood T cell repertoires in COVID-19. Study-wide background: The United States, Italy and Spain provided the acute and convalescent COVID-19 samples.

Original analysis: Amplification from reference gene primers served as the basis for estimated nucleated cell counts. The table came from immunoSEQ multiplex PCR; TCRdb's copy has only in-frame clones and leaves some out. V and J calls plus clone size are reproduced from that table; the DNA served to infer D and trimming. The table lists about 150,000 clones, 84% of them singletons. This CDR3 comprises 14 residues. CDR1 and CDR2 (germline): SGHNT, YYREEE (reference sequence). With V trimmed by 0 bases and J by 5 bases, 5 bases remained unmatched. Seattle participants joined during active infection and were tracked over time.

Sequencing was carried out using peripheral blood. The chain has TRBV5-4 and TRBJ2-7; TRBD1 matches at 7 bases. This TCR came from a man aged 30 to 45 with COVID-19, enrolled during active disease. The CDR3 coding sequence is TGTGCCAGCAGCTTGGCCAACCAGGGGGACGAGCAGTACTTC. It specifies CASSLANQGDEQYF. The full variable domain, with the rest looked up from reference TRBV5-4 and TRBJ2-7, is ETGVTQSPTHLIKTRGQQVTLRCSSQSGHNTVSWYQQALGQGPQFIFQYYREEENGRGNFPPRFSGLQFPNYSSELNVNALELDDSALYLCASSLANQGDEQYFGPGTRLTVT.